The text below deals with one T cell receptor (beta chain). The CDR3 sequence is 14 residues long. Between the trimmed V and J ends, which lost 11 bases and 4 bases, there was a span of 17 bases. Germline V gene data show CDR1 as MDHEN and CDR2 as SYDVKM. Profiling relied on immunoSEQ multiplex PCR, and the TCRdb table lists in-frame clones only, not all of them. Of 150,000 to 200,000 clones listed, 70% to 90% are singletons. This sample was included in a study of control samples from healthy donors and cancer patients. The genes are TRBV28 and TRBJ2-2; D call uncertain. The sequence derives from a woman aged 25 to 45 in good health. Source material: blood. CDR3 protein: CAGSTPSGTGELFF. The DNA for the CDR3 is TGTGCCGGGTCAACGCCCTCGGGCACCGGGGAGCTGTTTTTT.